This TCR beta chain was profiled in a study of T-cell reconstitution after alpha-beta-depleted transplantation in children listed by TCRdb under 2016. Study-wide context: Using TCR repertoire profiling, the study followed T-cell immune reconstitution in a quantitative way in children after TCRalphabeta/CD19-depleted allogeneic hematopoietic cell transplantation.

Ten or more counts support this clonotype. Its binding antigen is unknown. One base away there is no much larger clone; base qualities are not given. Receptor amplification or capture employed PCR. Sequencing was performed on an Illumina HiSeq 2500. Molecular barcoding was employed in the preparation of TCR libraries, with unique molecular identifiers being used to normalize TCRbeta repertoire quantification. TCRdb itself trimmed the public reads at Q25 with fastp, ran MiXCR and retained productive beta chains. Every CDR3 protein is listed once, alongside the most common genes and DNA of its rows. In this sample the table shows around 680,000 distinct CDR3 sequences, roughly 15% of which occur a single time. 1.1% of the sample rests with the top ten. Per the germline V gene, SGHTA is the CDR1 and FQGNSA is the CDR2. From the cysteine up to the phenylalanine, the CDR3 has a length of 12 residues. Only the CDR3 portion is preserved as DNA: 36 bases, with reading frame beginning at the first base. Trimming takes 5 bases from V and 6 bases from J, and the germline ends sit 8 bases apart.

The chain employs TRBV7-2 and TRBJ2-4, and perhaps TRBD1 as D gene, on 6 matching bases. The receptor comes from a human donor who donated a stem cell graft to a child with acute myeloid leukemia. This sample comprised PBMCs from the stem cell graft donor, obtained from the stem cell graft. The CDR3 region: CASSQDRNIQYF. In nucleotides, the sequence is TGTGCCAGCAGCCAGGACAGAAACATTCAGTACTTC.